This T cell receptor (beta chain) is drawn from a study of immune heterogeneity within non-small cell lung tumors. Study information: Among the tumors, a few were squamous cell carcinomas, approximately 10 were non-squamous carcinomas and 1 was not otherwise specified. Regarding the study as a whole: Both recurring identical dominant CDR3 beta clonotypes and site-unique high-frequency clones were observed across tumor sites within a patient.

At approximately 570 ng per sample, bulk tumor genomic DNA provided the template. Several biopsies were collected from each primary tumor during surgery. They were spaced as far apart as possible within the tumor mass. The study enrolled patients with untreated, newly diagnosed non-small cell lung cancer who underwent curative surgery. This clonotype was recorded many times. Antigen unknown. The TCR beta CDR3 region underwent multiplex PCR amplification with 32 V and 13 J primers. TCRdb re-derived calls from the multiplex PCR reads in MiXCR, one entry per CDR3 protein. The table lists 11,000 or so distinct CDR3 sequences, 27% of them singletons. V lost 1 base, J lost 4 bases, and 6 bases stayed unmatched. In germline, CDR1 is MNHNS, CDR2 SASEGT. This CDR3 contains 16 residues.

Sequenced input: lung tumor tissue. This sequence originates from a man aged 45-65 years with non-small cell lung cancer. The chain combines TRBV6-1 with TRBJ2-1, with 8 bases lining up with TRBD2. CDR3 nucleotides: TGTGCCAGCAGTGAAGTCGGGGGGGCGGGTTACAATGAGCAGTTCTTC. Its translation: CASSEVGGAGYNEQFF.